A few counts support the clone carrying this T cell receptor (beta chain). The data were obtained in a study of T-cell reconstitution after alpha-beta-depleted transplantation in children. Unique molecular identifiers were incorporated during preparation of the TCRbeta library. Using its own MiXCR run on the PCR reads, TCRdb lists one record per CDR3 protein. The data contain about 270,000 distinct CDR3 sequences, about 10% of them singletons. V shed 4 bases, J shed 2 bases, and the junction held 7 bases outside the gene matches. In germline, CDR1 is SGHRS, CDR2 YFSETQ. This CDR3 has 17 residues. This TCR came from a human donor who donated a stem cell graft to a child with SCID. V is TRBV5-1 and J is TRBJ2-5, with 14 bases matching TRBD2. The material was PBMCs from the stem cell graft donor, obtained from the stem cell graft. CDR3 in DNA: TGCGCCAGCAGCCTCGGACTAGCGGGGGGTCGACAAGAGACCCAGTACTTC. It codes for CASSLGLAGGRQETQYF.